This entry is about one TCR beta chain. The antigen is unknown. The junction and the germline gene differ at one end; a read error may be behind it. The sample is drawn from a study of blood T cells in healthy people across ages. Study conclusions and caveats: The donors' CMV status was not determined, possibly confounding changes in expanded clonotypes. Per million T cells, the diversity of TCR beta decreased roughly linearly as age advanced.

Together with a sample-barcoded 5' primer, a J-beta primer mix was included in a second PCR lasting about 6 to 11 cycles. TCRdb ran MiXCR on the 5' RACE reads and lists one entry per CDR3 protein. This sample has 600,000 to 1,000,000 distinct CDR3 sequences; around 25% occur once, and the top ten carry approximately 4%. Per germline, CDR1 MDHEN and CDR2 SYDVKM. The CDR3 is made up of 11 amino acids. The draw of peripheral blood yielded approximately 10 milliliters from each donor. The data were also submitted as part of a second study, on T cells of mothers and their children. According to that study: The donors comprised a handful of children and their three healthy Caucasian mothers.

The TCR was taken from a boy younger than 18 in good health. V usage is TRBV28 and J usage is TRBJ1-4; no clear D gene. Sequences were obtained from blood. CDR3 nucleotide sequence: TGTGCCAGCAGCCACAATGAAAAACTGCTTTTT. It codes for CASSHNEKLLF.